One and the same sample provided the 16 T cell receptor beta chains below, sequenced in a study of post-analysis software for immune sequencing data. Study-level points and caveats: In patients, TRBV5-6, TRBV5-1 and TRBV20-1 belonged to five or six TRBV segments found more frequently than in controls.

Researchers reported that TCR beta cDNA libraries carried unique molecular identifiers. One entry per CDR3 protein, called by TCRdb with MiXCR from the PCR reads. The table records under 200,000 distinct CDR3 sequences, 29% of them present only once. For these TCRs, the target antigens are not known. Sequenced: blood. These receptors all come from a girl under 18 with multiple sclerosis.

This clonotype appeared a few times. The chain joins TRBV2 to TRBJ1-6, with a tentative D call TRBD1 (6 bases). This CDR3 is built from 17 residues. The V and J ends lost 6 bases and 0 bases respectively, with 15 bases between them. Per the germline V gene, CDR1 is SNHLY and CDR2 is FYNNEI. CDR3: CASSPRQASSYNSPLHF. The CDR3, as DNA: TGTGCCAGCAGCCCGCGACAGGCCAGCTCCTATAATTCACCCCTCCACTTT.

Of note for this clonotype: This clone may be a read error of a much larger clone one base away. V and J are TRBV20-1 and TRBJ2-7; 8 bases line up with TRBD2. The CDR3 consists of 12 residues. Germline V lookup: CDR1 DFQATT, CDR2 SNEGSKA (reference sequence). The chain's CDR3 is CRAKRETYEQYF. The CDR3 DNA reads TGCAGGGCCAAGCGGGAGACCTACGAGCAGTACTTC.

J is TRBJ2-7 and V is TRBV28, with D maybe TRBD1 (5 bases). TRBJ2-5 matches the DNA end more closely, so the J call is doubtful. CDR1 is MDHEN, CDR2 SYDVKM, per germline. This CDR3 has 14 amino acids. The DNA for the CDR3 is TGTGCCAGCACCTTGGGGCAGGCGTCGGAGACCCAGTACTTC. Translated, it gives CASTLGQASETQYF.

This clonotype appeared many times. CDR3 loop: CASSFGTATYNEQFF. CDR3 sequence (DNA): TGTGCCAGCAGTTTTGGGACAGCCACATACAATGAGCAGTTCTTC. The V call is TRBV12-3 or TRBV12-4, the J call TRBJ2-1, with 7 bases that match TRBD1. This CDR3 has 15 amino acids. Trimming cost V 3 bases and J 4 bases; bases outside gene matches: 6.

This clonotype was seen at least ten times. The V and J genes are TRBV5-1 and TRBJ1-4; possible D gene TRBD1, 5 bases. The CDR3 totals 18 residues. Per the germline V gene, CDR1 is SGHRS and CDR2 is YFSETQ. V gave up 4 bases and J gave up 1 base, with 20 bases separating them. CDR3 amino acids: CASSPGGEEGLTNEKLFF. The CDR3, as DNA: TGCGCCAGCAGCCCAGGTGGAGAGGAGGGGCTAACTAATGAAAAACTGTTTTTT.

This clonotype turned up a few times. V usage is TRBV4-1 and J usage is TRBJ1-5; no firm D call. This CDR3 has 16 residues. Trimming stripped 0 bases from V and 1 base from J, with 10 bases between. The germline V gene encodes CDR1 MGHRA and CDR2 YSYEKL. The CDR3 sequence is CASSQERQSSNQPQHF. CDR3 DNA: TGCGCCAGCAGCCAAGAGAGGCAGTCGAGCAATCAGCCCCAGCATTTT.

Note on this clonotype: A much larger clone differs from this one at a single base, so this may be a read error. CDR3 DNA sequence: TGCAGTGCTAGCCAGCCCCAGCGCGGGTTAGGAGAGCAGTACTTC. Amino acid sequence: CSASQPQRGLGEQYF. This chain uses TRBV20-1 with TRBJ2-5; TRBD2 is a possible D gene (5 bases). V gave up 3 bases and J gave up 11 bases, with 25 bases separating them. The CDR3 totals 15 residues. Germline V lookup: CDR1 DFQATT, CDR2 SNEGSKA (reference sequence).

The rearrangement uses TRBV7-3 and TRBJ2-3; D is possibly TRBD2 (5 bases). The V end was cut by 5 bases, the J end by 6 bases, with 18 bases between. CDR3 length: 15 amino acids. Germline values: CDR1 SGHTA, CDR2 FQGTGA. CDR3 protein: CASSPGGSTGDTQYF. The CDR3 DNA reads as TGTGCCAGCAGCCCCGGCGGGTCCACGGGGGATACGCAGTATTTT.

This chain uses TRBV27 with TRBJ2-7; TRBD2 is a possible D gene (5 bases). V lost 8 bases and J lost 6, with 23 bases in between. Germline V gene data show CDR1 as MNHEY and CDR2 as SMNVEV (reference sequence). The CDR3 extends over 15 amino acids. CDR3 in amino acids: CASVRSSSGASEQYF. CDR3 coding DNA: TGTGCCAGCGTGAGATCTAGCTCAGGCGCCTCCGAGCAGTACTTC.

This chain links TRBV7-9 with TRBJ2-2, with 7 positions matching TRBD1. Trimming at V came to 6 bases and at J to 4 bases, leaving 5 bases not matched to a gene. CDR3 length: 14 residues. Germline V lookup: CDR1 SEHNR, CDR2 FQNEAQ (reference sequence). DNA of the CDR3: TGTGCCAGCAGACGGGCAGGGGGCACCGGGGAGCTGTTTTTT. It encodes CASRRAGGTGELFF.

In its sample, this clonotype was seen many times. J is TRBJ2-3 and V is TRBV29-1; weak D call: TRBD1 (6 bases). CDR1 is SQVTM and CDR2 is ANQGSEA in the germline V gene. Trimming took 8 bases from V and 5 from J, leaving 17 bases between them. The CDR3 runs 13 residues. The CDR3, as DNA: TGCAGCCATCTGTACAGGGCAGGAGATACGCAGTATTTT. Protein: CSHLYRAGDTQYF.

This clonotype appeared many times. The chain is built from TRBV6-6 and TRBJ2-7, with 7 bases lining up with TRBD1. Germline trimming cut 7 bases from V and 3 bases from J; bases unmatched to any gene: 6. The germline CDR1 and CDR2 sequences are MNHNY and SVGAGI (reference sequence). The CDR3 totals 13 residues. The CDR3 DNA follows: TGTGCCAGCAACACAGGGGCGGGCTACGAGCAGTACTTC. Encoded protein: CASNTGAGYEQYF.

The V call is TRBV2, the J call TRBJ1-4; the D is unclear. Germline-derived CDR1 and CDR2 are SNHLY and FYNNEI. Trimming took 6 bases from V and 5 from J, leaving 10 bases between them. The CDR3 is 13 residues long. CDR3 in amino acids: CASRAYPNEKLFF. The CDR3 DNA reads as TGTGCCAGCAGGGCTTACCCGAATGAAAAACTGTTTTTT.

This clonotype was seen more than once but under ten times. The V call is TRBV3-1, the J call TRBJ1-1, with a tentative D call TRBD1 (5 bases). The V gene lost 0 bases and the J gene lost 6 bases, with 11 bases spanning the gap. Germline loops: CDR1 LGHDT, CDR2 YNNKEL (reference sequence). CDR3 length equals 14 residues. The CDR3 nucleotides are TGTGCCAGCAGCCAAGATTACGGGGCGGCTGAAGCTTTCTTT. This encodes CASSQDYGAAEAFF. Full variable domain (rest looked up from reference TRBV3-1 and TRBJ1-1): DTAVSQTPKYLVTQMGNDKSIKCEQNLGHDTMYWYKQDSKKFLKIMFSYNNKELIINETVPNRFSPKSPDKAHLNLHINSLELGDSAVYFCASSQDYGAAEAFFGQGTRLTVV.

The chain carries TRBV20-1 and TRBJ2-1; D not resolved. Germline V CDR1 and CDR2: DFQATT, SNEGSKA (reference sequence). CDR3 length equals 13 residues. Trimming took off 5 bases at V and 5 bases at J, with 13 bases between the two ends. The CDR3 loop is CSAYRSQNNEQFF. As DNA, the CDR3 is TGCAGTGCTTATCGGAGCCAAAACAATGAGCAGTTCTTC.

This clonotype was found many times. J is TRBJ2-5 and V is TRBV15, with D perhaps TRBD2 (6 bases). The V gene lost 3 bases and the J gene lost 4 bases, with 18 bases spanning the gap. Germline V lookup: CDR1 LNHNV, CDR2 YYDKDF (reference sequence). The CDR3 has 16 amino acids. In nucleotides, the CDR3 is TGTGCCACCAGCAGCCAGGACCGGGCGGAGGGAGAGACCCAGTACTTC. This translates into CATSSQDRAEGETQYF.